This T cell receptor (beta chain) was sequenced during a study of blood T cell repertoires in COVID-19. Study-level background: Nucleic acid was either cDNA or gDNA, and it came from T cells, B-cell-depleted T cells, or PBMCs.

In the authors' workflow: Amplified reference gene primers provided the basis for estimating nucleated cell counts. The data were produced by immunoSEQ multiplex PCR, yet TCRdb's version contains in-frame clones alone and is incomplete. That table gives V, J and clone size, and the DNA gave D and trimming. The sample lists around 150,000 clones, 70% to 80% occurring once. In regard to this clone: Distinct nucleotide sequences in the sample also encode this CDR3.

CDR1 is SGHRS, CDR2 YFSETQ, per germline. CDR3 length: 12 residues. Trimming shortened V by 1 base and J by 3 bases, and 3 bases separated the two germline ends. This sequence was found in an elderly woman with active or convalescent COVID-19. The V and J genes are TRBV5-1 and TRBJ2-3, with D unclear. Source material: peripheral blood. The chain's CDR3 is CASSLSTDTQYF. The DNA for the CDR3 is TGCGCCAGCAGCTTGTCAACAGATACGCAGTATTTT.